The present T cell receptor beta chain was sequenced within a study of T cell changes during pregnancy in multiple sclerosis. Clones were read by immunoSEQ multiplex PCR, and TCRdb kept only the in-frame ones, dropping some. Here the sample spans 65,000 to 80,000 clones, about 92% being singletons. The CDR3 has 15 residues. Per germline, CDR1 SGHKS and CDR2 YYEKEE (reference sequence). V was clipped by 0 bases and J by 4 bases; unmatched bases: 3. The chain has TRBV5-5 and TRBJ2-3; 9 nucleotides line up with TRBD2. The origin of this receptor is a female donor with multiple sclerosis, enrolled in a pregnancy study. This specimen was peripheral blood, taken in the second trimester of pregnancy. CDR3 DNA: TGTGCCAGCAGCTTGGAGGGACTAGCCGCAGATACGCAGTATTTT. Residues: CASSLEGLAADTQYF.